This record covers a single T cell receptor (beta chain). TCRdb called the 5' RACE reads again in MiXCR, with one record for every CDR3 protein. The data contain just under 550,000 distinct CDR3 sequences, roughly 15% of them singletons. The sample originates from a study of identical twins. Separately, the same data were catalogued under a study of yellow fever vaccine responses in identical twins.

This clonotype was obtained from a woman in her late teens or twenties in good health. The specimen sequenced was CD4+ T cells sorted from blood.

The CDR3 sequence is CASSVNRETYYEQYV. The CDR3 nucleotides read TGTGCCAGCAGCGTAAACAGGGAGACTTACTACGAGCAGTACGTC. V usage is TRBV9 and J usage is TRBJ2-7; weak D call: TRBD1 (6 bases). This CDR3 contains 15 residues. Looked up from germline, CDR1 is SGDLS and CDR2 is YYNGEE. Trimming removed 1 base at V and 3 bases at J, with 14 bases between.